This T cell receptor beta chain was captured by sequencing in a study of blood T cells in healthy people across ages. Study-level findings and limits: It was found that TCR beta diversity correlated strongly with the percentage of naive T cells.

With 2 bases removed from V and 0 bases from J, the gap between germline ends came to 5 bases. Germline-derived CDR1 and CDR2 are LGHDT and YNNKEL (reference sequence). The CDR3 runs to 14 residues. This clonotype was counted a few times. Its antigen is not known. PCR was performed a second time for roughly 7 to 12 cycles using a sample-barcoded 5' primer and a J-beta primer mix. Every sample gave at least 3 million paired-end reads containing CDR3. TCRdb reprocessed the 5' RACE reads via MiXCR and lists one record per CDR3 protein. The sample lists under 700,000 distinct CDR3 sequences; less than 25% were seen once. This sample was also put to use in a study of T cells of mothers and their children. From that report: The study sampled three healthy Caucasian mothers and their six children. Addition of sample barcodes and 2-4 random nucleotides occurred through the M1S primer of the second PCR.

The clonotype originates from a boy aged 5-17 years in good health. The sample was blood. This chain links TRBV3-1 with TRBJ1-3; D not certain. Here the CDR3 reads CASSQPFSGNTIYF. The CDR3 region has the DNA TGTGCCAGCAGCCAACCCTTCTCTGGAAACACCATATATTTT.